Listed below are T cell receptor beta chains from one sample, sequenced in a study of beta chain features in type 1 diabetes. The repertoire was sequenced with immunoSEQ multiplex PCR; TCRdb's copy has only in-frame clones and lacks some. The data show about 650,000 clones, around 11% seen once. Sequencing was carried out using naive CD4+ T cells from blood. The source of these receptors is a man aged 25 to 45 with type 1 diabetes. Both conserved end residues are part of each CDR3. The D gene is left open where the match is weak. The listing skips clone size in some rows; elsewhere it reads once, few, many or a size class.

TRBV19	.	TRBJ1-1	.	TGTGCCAGTGGTGAAGCTTTCTTT	CASGEAFF
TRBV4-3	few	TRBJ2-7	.	TGCGCCAGCAGCCAAGATCGGCCCTCCTACGAGCAGTACTTC	CASSQDRPSYEQYF
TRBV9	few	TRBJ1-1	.	TGTGCCAGCAGCGTAGATCACGAGGGGACTGAAGCTTTCTTT	CASSVDHEGTEAFF
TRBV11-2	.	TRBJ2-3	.	TGTGCCAGCAGCTTCCCACTGGGAATAAGCACAGATACGCAGTATTTT	CASSFPLGISTDTQYF
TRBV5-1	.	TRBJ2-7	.	TGCGCCAGCAGCTTGGACGGGGTCCCCAACGAGCAGTACTTC	CASSLDGVPNEQYF
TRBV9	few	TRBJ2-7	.	TGTGCCAGCAGCCCCGAGGGCGTAAGGCACGAGCAGTACTTC	CASSPEGVRHEQYF
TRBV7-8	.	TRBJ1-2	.	TGTGCCAGCAGCTGGGCGGACCTCGGGAATGGCTACACCTTC	CASSWADLGNGYTF
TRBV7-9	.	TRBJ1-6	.	TGTGCCAGCAGCTTGTCGACAGCGCCGTTCGCCCTCCACTTT	CASSLSTAPFALHF
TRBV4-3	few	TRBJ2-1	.	TGCGCCAGCTCCGTAGGGGGGGGCCTCCTGAGGTATGAGCAGTTCTTC	CASSVGGGLLRYEQFF
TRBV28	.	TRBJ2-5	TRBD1	TGTGCCAGCAGTAGCGGACAGGGGAGAGAGACCCAGTACTTC	CASSSGQGRETQYF
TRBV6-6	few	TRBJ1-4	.	TGTGCCAGCGCCTTGGAGGTCGCCGGAAAACTGTTTTTT	CASALEVAGKLFF
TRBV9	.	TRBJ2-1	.	TGTGCCAGCAGCGTAGTGCCCGCCAATGAGCAGTTCTTC	CASSVVPANEQFF
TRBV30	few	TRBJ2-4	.	TGTGCCTGGAGCTCTTCTGCTCAAGGACCCAAAAACATTCAGTACTTC	CAWSSSAQGPKNIQYF
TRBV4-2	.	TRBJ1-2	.	TGTGCCAGCAGCCAAGGGGGGGGTGGCTACACCTTC	CASSQGGGGYTF
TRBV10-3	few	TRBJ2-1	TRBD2	TGTGCCACCAGCGGGGGCCTCTCCTACAATGAGCAGTTCTTC	CATSGGLSYNEQFF
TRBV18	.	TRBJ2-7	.	TGTGCCAGCTCACCATCCGAAGGGGTGAACGAGCAGTACTTC	CASSPSEGVNEQYF
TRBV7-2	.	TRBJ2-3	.	TGTGCCAGCAGCTTAGGCAGGGCCTACACAGATACGCAGTATTTT	CASSLGRAYTDTQYF
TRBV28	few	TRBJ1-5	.	TGTGCCAGCAGTTTCCTCTCGTCCCAGCATTTT	CASSFLSSQHF
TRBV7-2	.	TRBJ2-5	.	TGTGCCAGCAGGCAGACAATAGGGGAGACCCAGTACTTC	CASRQTIGETQYF
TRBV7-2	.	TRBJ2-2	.	TGTGCCAGCAGCTTAGTGGTTGGCGGGGAGCTGTTTTTT	CASSLVVGGELFF
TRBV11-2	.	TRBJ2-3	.	TGTGCCAGCAGCTTAGCCCGGGATACAGATACGCAGTATTTT	CASSLARDTDTQYF
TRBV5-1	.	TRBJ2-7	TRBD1	TGCGCCAGCAGCTTATGGACAGGCCTTCAGGACGAGCAGTACTTC	CASSLWTGLQDEQYF
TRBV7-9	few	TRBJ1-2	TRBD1	TGTGCCAGCAGCAACGACAGGGGGCAAGGCTACACCTTC	CASSNDRGQGYTF
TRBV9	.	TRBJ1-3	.	TGTGCCAGCAGCGGACCTCCCCAAAGCTCTGGAAACACCATATATTTT	CASSGPPQSSGNTIYF
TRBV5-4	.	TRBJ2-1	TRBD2	TGTGCCAGCAGCCAAGATCCTAGCGGGGGCTATTACAATGAGCAGTTCTTC	CASSQDPSGGYYNEQFF
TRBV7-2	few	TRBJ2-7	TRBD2	TGTGCCAGCAGCTCCGGACTAGCGGGGGGGCTCCCCTACGAGCAGTACTTC	CASSSGLAGGLPYEQYF
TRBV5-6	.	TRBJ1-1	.	TGTGCCAGCAGCCCCTACCATAGGGGGACTGAAGCTTTCTTT	CASSPYHRGTEAFF
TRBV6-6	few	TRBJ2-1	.	TGTGCCAGCAGTTACCCAGGGCGCAATGAGCAGTTCTTC	CASSYPGRNEQFF
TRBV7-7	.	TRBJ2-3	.	TGTGCCAGCAGCTTGTCAGGAGGAAGCACAGATACGCAGTATTTT	CASSLSGGSTDTQYF
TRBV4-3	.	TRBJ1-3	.	TGCGCCAGCAGCTACTCAACCGGCCGGACCGGAAACACCATATATTTT	CASSYSTGRTGNTIYF
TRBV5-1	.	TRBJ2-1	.	TGCGCCAGCAGCTTGGACACTTACAATGAGCAGTTCTTC	CASSLDTYNEQFF
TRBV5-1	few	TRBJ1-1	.	TGCGCCAGCAGCTTGTACGGACAGTACACTGAAGCTTTCTTT	CASSLYGQYTEAFF
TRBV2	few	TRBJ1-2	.	TGTGCCAGCAGTGAACCATCGGCAGGACACTATGGCTACACCTTC	CASSEPSAGHYGYTF
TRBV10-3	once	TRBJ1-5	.	TGTGCCATCAGTGTCCTAGGGCAGCCCCAGCATTTT	CAISVLGQPQHF
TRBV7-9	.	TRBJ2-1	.	TGTGCCAGCAGCTTTACCTCGAATGAGCAGTTCTTC	CASSFTSNEQFF
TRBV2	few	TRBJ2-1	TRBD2	TGTGCCAGCAGTTCGCGGGGGGGTAACAATGAGCAGTTCTTC	CASSSRGGNNEQFF
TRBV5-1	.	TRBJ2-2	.	TGCGCCAGCAGTCCTGGGAACACCGGGGAGCTGTTTTTT	CASSPGNTGELFF
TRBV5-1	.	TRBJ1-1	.	TGCGCCAGCAGCTTGGATTCCAGGAACACTGAAGCTTTCTTT	CASSLDSRNTEAFF
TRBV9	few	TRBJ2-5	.	TGTGCCAGCAGCGTAGCGATTTTGGGTAACCAAGAGACCCAGTACTTC	CASSVAILGNQETQYF
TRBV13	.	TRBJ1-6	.	TGTGCCAGCAGCCGGTCGAACAGTCCTAGCTCCTATAATTCACCCCTCCACTTT	CASSRSNSPSSYNSPLHF
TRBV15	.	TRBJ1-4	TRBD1	TGTGCCACCAGCAGGGACAGGTTGGTTGAAAAACTGTTTTTT	CATSRDRLVEKLFF
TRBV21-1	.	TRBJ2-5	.	TGTGCCAGCAGTCGAAGCGGTGGACGGCAAGAGACCCAGTACTTC	CASSRSGGRQETQYF
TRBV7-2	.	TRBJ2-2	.	TGTGCCAGCAGCTTAAGAGCTACGGGGGCATCCACCGGGGAGCTGTTTTTT	CASSLRATGASTGELFF
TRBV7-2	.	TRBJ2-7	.	TGTGCCAGCAGCTCGGGGGGCACGAACCGTTACGAGCAGTACTTC	CASSSGGTNRYEQYF
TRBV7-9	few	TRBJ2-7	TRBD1	TGTGCCAGCAGCGGGCAGGGGGCGGCCTTTGGTGAGCAGTACTTC	CASSGQGAAFGEQYF
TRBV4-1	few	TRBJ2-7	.	TGCGCCAGCAGCCGAATAACAGGGAATCGCTACGAGCAGTACTTC	CASSRITGNRYEQYF
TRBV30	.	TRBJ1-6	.	TGTGCCTGGAGTGTACAGGGTCAGGGGAGTACCTCCTATAATTCACCCCTCCACTTT	CAWSVQGQGSTSYNSPLHF
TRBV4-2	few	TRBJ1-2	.	TGTGCCAGCACTACAGCGCCGGGGAAAGATGGCTACACCTTC	CASTTAPGKDGYTF
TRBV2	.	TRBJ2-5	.	TGTGCCAGCAGCCAGGGGGGGACCCAGTACTTC	CASSQGGTQYF
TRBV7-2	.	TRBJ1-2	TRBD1	TGTGCCAGCAGCGTCACAGGGGGCGCAGGTGGTGGCTACACCTTC	CASSVTGGAGGGYTF
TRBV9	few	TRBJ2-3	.	TGTGCCAGCAGCGTAGGAGGGGGGGCAACAGATACGCAGTATTTT	CASSVGGGATDTQYF
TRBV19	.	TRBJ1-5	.	TGTGCCAGTAGTACACGACAGACCTATAGCAATCAGCCCCAGCATTTT	CASSTRQTYSNQPQHF
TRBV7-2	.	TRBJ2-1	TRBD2	TGTGCCAGCAGCTTCGGCGGGGGGCCTCTGAGGCTCAATGAGCAGTTCTTC	CASSFGGGPLRLNEQFF
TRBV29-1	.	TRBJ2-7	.	TGCAGCGCCACCACGACAGGCTACGAGCAGTACTTC	CSATTTGYEQYF
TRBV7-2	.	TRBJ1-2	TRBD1	TGTGCCAGCAGCTTAGCGGGACAGGATGGCTACACCTTC	CASSLAGQDGYTF
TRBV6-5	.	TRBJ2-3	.	TGTGCCAGCAAAGAACAGGGATTCACAGATACGCAGTATTTT	CASKEQGFTDTQYF
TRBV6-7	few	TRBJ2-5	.	TGTGCCAGCAGTTATCTCGGAGAGGGATCAAAGACCCAGTACTTC	CASSYLGEGSKTQYF
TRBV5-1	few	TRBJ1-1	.	TGCGCCAGCAGTCTCGATATGAACACTGAAGCTTTCTTT	CASSLDMNTEAFF
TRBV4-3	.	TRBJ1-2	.	TGCGCCAGCAGCCAAGATTTATGGGCGAACTATGGCTACACCTTC	CASSQDLWANYGYTF
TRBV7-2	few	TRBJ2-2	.	TGTGCCAGCAGCTTCCGGGACTCGGGGACCGGGGAGCTGTTTTTT	CASSFRDSGTGELFF